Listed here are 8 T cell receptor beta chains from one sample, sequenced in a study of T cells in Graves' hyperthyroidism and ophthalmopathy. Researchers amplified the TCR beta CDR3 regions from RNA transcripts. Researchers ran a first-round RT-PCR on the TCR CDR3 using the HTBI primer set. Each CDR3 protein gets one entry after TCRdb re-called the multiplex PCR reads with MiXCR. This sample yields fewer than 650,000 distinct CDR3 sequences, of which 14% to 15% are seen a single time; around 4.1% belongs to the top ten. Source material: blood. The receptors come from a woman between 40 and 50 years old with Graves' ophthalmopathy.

In nucleotides, the CDR3 is TGCGCCAGCAGCTTGGGAGTAGCGGGAGTCGAGACCCAGTACTTC. This sequence encodes CASSLGVAGVETQYF. The J gene is TRBJ2-5, the V gene TRBV5-1, with TRBD2 matching 9 bases. The CDR3 contains 15 residues. Per the germline V gene, CDR1 is SGHRS and CDR2 is YFSETQ. The V segment lost 0 bases and the J segment 5 bases; nucleotides outside the gene matches: 5.

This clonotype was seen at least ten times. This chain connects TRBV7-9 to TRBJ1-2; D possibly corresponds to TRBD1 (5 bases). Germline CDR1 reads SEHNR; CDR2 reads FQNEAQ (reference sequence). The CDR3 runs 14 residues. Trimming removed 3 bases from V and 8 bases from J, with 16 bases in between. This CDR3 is CASSFMQGGRGYTF. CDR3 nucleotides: TGTGCCAGCAGCTTCATGCAGGGAGGAAGGGGCTACACCTTC. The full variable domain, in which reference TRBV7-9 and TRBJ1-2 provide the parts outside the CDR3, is DTGVSQNPRHKITKRGQNVTFRCDPISEHNRLYWYRQTLGQGPEFLTYFQNEAQLEKSRLLSDRFSAERPKGSFSTLEIQRTEQGDSAMYLCASSFMQGGRGYTFGSGTRLTVV.

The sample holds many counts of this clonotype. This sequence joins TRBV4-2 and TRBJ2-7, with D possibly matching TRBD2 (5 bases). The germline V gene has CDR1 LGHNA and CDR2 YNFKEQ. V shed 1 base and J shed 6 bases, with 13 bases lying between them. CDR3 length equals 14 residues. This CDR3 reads CASSQGRLQGEQYF. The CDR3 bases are TGTGCCAGCAGCCAAGGGAGGCTCCAAGGCGAGCAGTACTTC.

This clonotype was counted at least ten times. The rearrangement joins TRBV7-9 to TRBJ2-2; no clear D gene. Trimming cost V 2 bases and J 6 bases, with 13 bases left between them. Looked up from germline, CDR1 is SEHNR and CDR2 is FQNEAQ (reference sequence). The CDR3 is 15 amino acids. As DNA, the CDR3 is TGTGCCAGCAGCTTAAAAATGGGTCGACCCGGGGAGCTGTTTTTT. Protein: CASSLKMGRPGELFF.

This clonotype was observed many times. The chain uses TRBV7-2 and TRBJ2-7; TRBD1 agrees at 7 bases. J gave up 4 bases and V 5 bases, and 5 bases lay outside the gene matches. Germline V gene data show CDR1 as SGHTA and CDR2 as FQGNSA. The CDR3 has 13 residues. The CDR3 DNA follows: TGTGCCAGCAGCCATGACAGGGTTTACGAGCAGTACTTC. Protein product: CASSHDRVYEQYF.

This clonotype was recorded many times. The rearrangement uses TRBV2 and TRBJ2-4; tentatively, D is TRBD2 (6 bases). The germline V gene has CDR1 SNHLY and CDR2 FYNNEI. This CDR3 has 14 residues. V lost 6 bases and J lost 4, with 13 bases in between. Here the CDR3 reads CASSGGVGKNIQYF. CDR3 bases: TGTGCCAGCAGCGGGGGAGTTGGTAAAAACATTCAGTACTTC.

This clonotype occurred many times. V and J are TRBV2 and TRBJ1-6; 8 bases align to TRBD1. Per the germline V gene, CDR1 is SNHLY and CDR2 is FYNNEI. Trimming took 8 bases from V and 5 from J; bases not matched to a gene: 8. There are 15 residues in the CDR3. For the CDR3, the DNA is TGTGCCAGCCGACGTGACAGGGGCGATAATTCACCCCTCCACTTT. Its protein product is CASRRDRGDNSPLHF.

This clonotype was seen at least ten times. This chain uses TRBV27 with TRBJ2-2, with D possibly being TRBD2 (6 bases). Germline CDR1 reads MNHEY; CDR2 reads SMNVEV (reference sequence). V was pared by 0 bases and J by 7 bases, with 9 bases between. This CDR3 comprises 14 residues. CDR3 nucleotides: TGTGCCAGCAGTTTATCGCGGGGTAACGGGGAGCTGTTTTTT. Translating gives CASSLSRGNGELFF.